Listed here are 21 T cell receptor beta chains from one sample, sequenced in a study of blood T cell repertoires in COVID-19. Clones were read by immunoSEQ multiplex PCR, and TCRdb kept only the in-frame ones, dropping some. The sample contains about 200,000 clones, around 80% of which appear only once. Material: peripheral blood. These receptors all come from a woman of 80 years or more with active or convalescent COVID-19.

V gene TRBV7-9 combines with J gene TRBJ2-3; D may be TRBD1 (5 bases). Trimming pared 5 bases from V and 2 bases from J, leaving 14 bases between. CDR1 and CDR2 (germline): SEHNR, FQNEAQ (reference sequence). CDR3 size: 15 residues. The CDR3 region is CASSPTPGFTDTQYF. In DNA, the CDR3 is TGTGCCAGCAGCCCGACCCCAGGGTTCACAGATACGCAGTATTTT.

The rearrangement links TRBV7-2 to TRBJ2-6; D remains ambiguous. CDR3 length: 17 residues. Trimming shortened V by 6 bases and J by 1 base, and 16 bases separated the two germline ends. Germline loops: CDR1 SGHTA, CDR2 FQGNSA. CDR3 sequence reads: CASRPVMAISGANVLTF. DNA for the CDR3: TGTGCCAGCAGGCCCGTGATGGCAATATCTGGGGCCAACGTCCTGACTTTC.

The CDR3 sequence is CASSYSMGLNTEAFF. CDR3 DNA: TGTGCCAGCAGTTACTCGATGGGGCTGAACACTGAAGCTTTCTTT. The J gene is TRBJ1-1, the V gene TRBV6-5; D perhaps matches TRBD1 (5 bases). Germline-derived CDR1 and CDR2 are MNHEY and SVGAGI. The CDR3 sequence is 15 residues long. V lost 0 bases and J 0 bases, leaving 8 bases between the germline ends.

The chain couples TRBV29-1 to TRBJ2-3, with 10 bases fitting TRBD1. V shed 3 bases, J shed 1 base, and the junction held 7 bases outside the gene matches. The V gene's germline CDR1 is SQVTM and CDR2 ANQGSEA. The CDR3 runs to 16 residues. DNA for the CDR3: TGCAGCGTTGAGGGACAGGGGTTTGTTCGCACAGATACGCAGTATTTT. It specifies CSVEGQGFVRTDTQYF.

There are a few counts of this clone. This rearrangement joins TRBV3-1 (or the pseudogene TRBV3-2) to TRBJ2-5; the D gene is possibly TRBD1 (9 bases). CDR3 length: 16 amino acids. Deletions cut 2 bases from V and 4 bases from J, with 17 bases between. Germline-derived CDR1 and CDR2 are LGHDT and YNNKEL (reference sequence). The CDR3 loop is CASSQRGGQGAETQYF. The CDR3 region has the DNA TGTGCCAGCAGCCAACGGGGGGGACAGGGCGCAGAGACCCAGTACTTC.

The V gene is TRBV18, the J gene TRBJ1-2; TRBD1 matches 9 bases. V lost 2 bases and J lost 4; bases outside the gene matches: 2. The CDR3 loop spans 14 amino acids. Germline V gene lookup returns CDR1 KGHSH and CDR2 LQKENI. The CDR3 bases are TGTGCCAGCTCACCAGGGGACAGGGTCTATGGCTACACCTTC. Translation gives CASSPGDRVYGYTF.

The gene calls are TRBV23-1 and TRBJ2-1; 8 bases line up with TRBD1. TRBV23-1 belongs to the ORF category, with a function that is uncertain. The J segment lost 2 bases and the V segment lost 11 bases, leaving 8 bases of the junction unmatched. The CDR3 spans 14 residues. The CDR3 spells CASRDRSPYNEQFF. Written as DNA, the CDR3 is TGCGCCTCCCGGGACAGGAGCCCCTACAATGAGCAGTTCTTC.

This clone was observed a few times. The chain recombines TRBV10-3 with TRBJ2-2; D call uncertain. Trimming took 1 base from V and 0 from J, leaving 9 bases between them. CDR1 is ENHRY and CDR2 is SYGVKD in the germline V gene. CDR3 size: 16 residues. The CDR3 DNA reads as TGTGCCATCAGTGAGTTTAGAGCTCCGAACACCGGGGAGCTGTTTTTT. Its protein is CAISEFRAPNTGELFF.

The genes are TRBV27 and TRBJ1-1; the D is unclear. Germline loops: CDR1 MNHEY, CDR2 SMNVEV (reference sequence). The ends were cut back, 4 bases at V and 0 bases at J, with 6 bases in the middle. The CDR3 spans 13 residues. CDR3 amino acids: CASSSVMNTEAFF. CDR3 nucleotide sequence: TGTGCCAGCAGTTCAGTAATGAACACTGAAGCTTTCTTT.

The chain links TRBV5-4 to TRBJ2-7; 7 nucleotides line up with TRBD2. The CDR3 has 15 residues. The V segment lost 5 bases and the J segment 3 bases; nucleotides outside the gene matches: 11. From germline, CDR1 is SGHNT and CDR2 YYREEE (reference sequence). For the CDR3, the DNA is TGTGCCAGCAGGACTGATGGGGGGGTTGTCTACGAGCAGTACTTC. Protein product: CASRTDGGVVYEQYF.

This chain links TRBV5-5 with TRBJ1-5, with D unresolved. V was clipped by 1 base and J by 7 bases, with 12 bases between them. Germline CDR1 and CDR2: SGHKS and YYEKEE (reference sequence). The CDR3 loop spans 14 amino acids. The CDR3, as DNA: TGTGCCAGCAGCTTGAGCCAATCCTTCCAGCCCCAGCATTTT. Protein product: CASSLSQSFQPQHF.

The sample holds one count of this clone. The V gene is TRBV3-1 (or the pseudogene TRBV3-2), the J gene TRBJ1-5; unclear D gene. Germline assignment: CDR1 LGHDT and CDR2 YNNKEL (reference sequence). This CDR3 is built from 15 residues. V gave up 1 base and J gave up 5 bases, with 12 bases separating them. CDR3 sequence (DNA): TGTGCCAGCAGCCAAGGGGCAGTGGGTGATCAGCCCCAGCATTTT. Translation gives CASSQGAVGDQPQHF.

The rearrangement joins TRBV6-6 to TRBJ2-1; 12 bases match TRBD2. CDR1 and CDR2 (germline): MNHNY, SVGAGI (reference sequence). The CDR3 consists of 16 residues. The trim removed 2 bases at V and 5 bases at J, leaving 4 bases unmatched. The CDR3 DNA is TGTGCCAGCAGTTACGAATCTAGCGGGGGGGACAATGAGCAGTTCTTC. It codes for CASSYESSGGDNEQFF.

The J gene is TRBJ1-1, the V gene TRBV2, with 7 bases fitting TRBD1. Trimming cost V 6 bases and J 2 bases; bases outside gene matches: 9. The CDR3 has 15 amino acids. In germline, CDR1 is SNHLY, CDR2 FYNNEI. The CDR3 bases are TGTGCCAGCAGACCCGACAGGGTCGGTAACACTGAAGCTTTCTTT. This codes for CASRPDRVGNTEAFF.

In its sample, this clone was seen many times. This chain connects TRBV28 to TRBJ2-7; TRBD2 matches 10 bases. The V gene's germline CDR1 is MDHEN and CDR2 SYDVKM. The CDR3 totals 15 residues. Trimming cost V 5 bases and J 5 bases; bases outside gene matches: 9. CDR3 DNA: TGTGCCAGCAGTGAGCCTTCTAGCGGGGGAGACGAGCAGTACTTC. Translation: CASSEPSSGGDEQYF.

This clone showed up just once. The chain uses TRBV19 and TRBJ1-1; D gene ambiguous. Germline CDR1 is LNHDA and CDR2 is SQIVND (reference sequence). This CDR3 has 13 residues. Trimming took 4 bases from V and 0 from J, leaving 6 bases between them. CDR3: CASSRGMNTEAFF. CDR3 in DNA: TGTGCCAGTAGTAGAGGTATGAACACTGAAGCTTTCTTT. Filled out from reference TRBV19 and TRBJ1-1, the complete variable domain reads DGGITQSPKYLFRKEGQNVTLSCEQNLNHDAMYWYRQDPGQGLRLIYYSQIVNDFQKGDIAEGYSVSREKKESFPLTVTSAQKNPTAFYLCASSRGMNTEAFFGQGTRLTVV.

The V gene is TRBV7-6, the J gene TRBJ1-1; 8 nucleotides line up with TRBD1. J lost 3 bases, V lost 5 bases, and 17 bases had no gene match. The CDR3 is made up of 18 amino acids. The germline V gene encodes CDR1 SGHVS and CDR2 FNYEAQ. This chain's CDR3 is CASSPTRTGYDRDTEAFF. CDR3 bases: TGTGCCAGCAGCCCAACCCGGACAGGGTATGATCGAGACACTGAAGCTTTCTTT.

In DNA form, the CDR3 reads TGTGCCAGCAGACCTCAGGGAGGCACTGAAGCTTTCTTT. Amino acid sequence: CASRPQGGTEAFF. This rearrangement joins TRBV3-1 (or the pseudogene TRBV3-2) to TRBJ1-1; D perhaps matches TRBD1 (5 bases). CDR3 length equals 13 residues. Germline assignment: CDR1 LGHDT and CDR2 YNNKEL (reference sequence). Trimming removed 6 bases from V and 4 bases from J, with 12 bases in between.

The gene calls are TRBV19 and TRBJ2-1, with a tentative D call TRBD1 (7 bases). Germline V CDR1 and CDR2: LNHDA, SQIVND (reference sequence). The CDR3 runs 15 residues. V dropped 0 bases and J dropped 9 bases, with 15 bases sitting between them. This CDR3 is CASSIDVRGVAEQFF. In DNA, the CDR3 is TGTGCCAGTAGTATAGATGTCAGGGGGGTCGCTGAGCAGTTCTTC.

This chain joins TRBV5-1 and TRBJ2-1; the D gene is possibly TRBD2 (7 bases). Germline lookup yields CDR1 SGHRS and CDR2 YFSETQ. Trimming removed 7 bases at V and 8 bases at J, with 13 bases between. The CDR3 runs to 12 residues. CDR3 nucleotide sequence: TGCGCCAGCGGGGGGGCCGGGGATGAGCAGTTCTTC. This codes for CASGGAGDEQFF.

As for this clone: The sample has other DNA sequences that encode this CDR3 too. The chain couples TRBV6-2 or TRBV6-3 to TRBJ2-3; 8 bases fit TRBD2. This CDR3 is 15 amino acids long. Unmatched junction bases numbered 3, after V lost 2 bases and J lost 2 bases. Germline CDR1 and CDR2: MNHEY and SVGEGT. CDR3 in amino acids: CASSYVGGATDTQYF. The CDR3 DNA follows: TGTGCCAGCAGTTACGTCGGGGGGGCCACAGATACGCAGTATTTT.